Listed here are 18 T cell receptor beta chains from one sample, sequenced in a study of control samples from healthy donors and cancer patients. Method: immunoSEQ multiplex PCR; TCRdb's copy keeps in-frame clones and lacks some. The sample holds 140,000 to 150,000 clones, 93% seen once. The sample was blood. These receptors were obtained from a man aged 18 to 30 in good health.

CDR3 in DNA: TGTGCCATCGGGGGTTCTAGCACAGATACGCAGTATTTT. Protein: CAIGGSSTDTQYF. The chain couples TRBV10-3 to TRBJ2-3; D possibly matches TRBD1 or TRBD2 (5 bases each). The V gene's germline CDR1 is ENHRY and CDR2 SYGVKD. V gave up 8 bases and J gave up 0 bases, with 9 bases separating them. The CDR3 contains 13 residues.

The chain combines TRBV6-5 with TRBJ2-5; 10 nucleotides match TRBD1. CDR3 length equals 14 residues. V was pared by 6 bases and J by 7 bases, with 8 bases of the junction left unmatched. Germline V gene sequence: CDR1 MNHEY, CDR2 SVGAGI. CDR3 sequence reads: CASSPRTGGGTQYF. As DNA, the CDR3 is TGTGCCAGCAGCCCGCGGACAGGGGGGGGGACCCAGTACTTC.

The V call is TRBV5-1, the J call TRBJ2-2, with TRBD2 as a possible D gene (5 bases). The CDR3 consists of 14 residues. V lost 1 base to trimming and J lost 6 bases, with 10 bases between them. Germline lookup yields CDR1 SGHRS and CDR2 YFSETQ. The CDR3: CASSLKSEAGELFF. The CDR3 region has the DNA TGCGCCAGCAGCTTGAAATCGGAGGCCGGGGAGCTGTTTTTT.

This clone has just one count. The rearrangement links TRBV11-2 to TRBJ1-1, with D maybe TRBD1 (5 bases). Germline lookup yields CDR1 SGHAT and CDR2 FQNNGV. The CDR3 is 13 amino acids. V lost 5 bases to trimming and J lost 6 bases, with 13 bases between them. The DNA for the CDR3 is TGTGCCAGCAGCCTCGGGACTAAATCTGAAGCTTTCTTT. Its translation is CASSLGTKSEAFF.

The V call is TRBV5-1, the J call TRBJ1-3, with no clear D. Germline V gene sequence: CDR1 SGHRS, CDR2 YFSETQ. This CDR3 comprises 15 residues. Trimming left V 6 bases short and J 4 bases short, with 17 bases between. Here the CDR3 DNA reads TGCGCCAGCACCCCAGGAGCCTTGGGGGGAAACACCATATATTTT. Residues: CASTPGALGGNTIYF.

The gene calls are TRBV6-9 and TRBJ2-7, with D possibly TRBD1 on 6 matching bases. The CDR3 loop spans 16 amino acids. V was trimmed by 8 bases and J by 5 bases, leaving 25 bases between them. Looked up from germline, CDR1 is MNHGY and CDR2 is SVAAGI. CDR3 in DNA: TGTGCCAGCTGCAACCCGCGCACAGGGATCGCGGACGAGCAGTACTTC. Protein sequence: CASCNPRTGIADEQYF.

The chain couples TRBV7-8 to TRBJ1-3, with D hard to call. In germline, CDR1 is SGHVS, CDR2 FQNEAQ. The CDR3 is made up of 14 amino acids. V was clipped by 1 base and J by 7 bases, with 11 bases between them. The CDR3 DNA sequence: TGTGCCAGCAGCTTAGGGACTGCCGGGAACACCATATATTTT. This codes for CASSLGTAGNTIYF.

This chain joins TRBV7-8 and TRBJ2-1; D is uncertain. The CDR3 covers 14 residues. V was shortened by 3 bases and J by 9 bases, with 15 bases between the two germline ends. Germline V gene sequence: CDR1 SGHVS, CDR2 FQNEAQ. The CDR3 nucleotides are TGTGCCAGCAGCTTTAAGGTTCTGGGGATTGAGCAGTTCTTC. Translating gives CASSFKVLGIEQFF.

This rearrangement joins TRBV5-1 to TRBJ2-3; possibly TRBD1 for D (5 bases). CDR1 SGHRS and CDR2 YFSETQ come from the germline V gene. Trimming removed 4 bases at V and 5 bases at J, with 17 bases between. This CDR3 has 15 amino acids. For the CDR3, the DNA is TGCGCCAGCAGCCTCTTCACAGGAGTACAAGATACGCAGTATTTT. Translation: CASSLFTGVQDTQYF.

The chain employs TRBV4-1 and TRBJ2-5; TRBD2 might be the D (5 bases). The germline V gene encodes CDR1 MGHRA and CDR2 YSYEKL. The CDR3 totals 14 residues. V gave up 2 bases and J gave up 4 bases, with 11 bases separating them. CDR3 loop: CASSQIGEGETQYF. The CDR3 DNA is TGCGCCAGCAGCCAAATCGGGGAAGGAGAGACCCAGTACTTC.

The CDR3: CASRRRAGVADTQYF. In nucleotides, the CDR3 is TGTGCCAGCAGGAGACGAGCGGGAGTAGCAGATACGCAGTATTTT. The chain combines TRBV2 with TRBJ2-3; TRBD2 matches at 8 bases. The CDR3 has 15 amino acids. CDR1 and CDR2 (germline): SNHLY, FYNNEI. The J segment lost 4 bases and the V segment lost 6 bases, leaving 9 bases of the junction unmatched.

V is TRBV5-6 and J is TRBJ2-7; 10 bases agree with TRBD1. Germline CDR1 and CDR2: SGHDT and YYEEEE. Trimming cost V 4 bases and J 4 bases; bases outside gene matches: 8. The CDR3 has 15 residues. CDR3 sequence: CASSREPGQGYEQYF. In DNA, the CDR3 is TGTGCCAGCAGCCGTGAACCGGGACAGGGGTACGAGCAGTACTTC.

This chain links TRBV28 with TRBJ1-5; possibly TRBD1 for D (5 bases). The germline CDR1 and CDR2 sequences are MDHEN and SYDVKM. V was trimmed by 6 bases and J by 3 bases, leaving 24 bases between them. There are 18 residues in the CDR3. CDR3 nucleotides: TGTGCCAGCAGCCCATGGGGGTACGGAGGGGACTCCAATCAGCCCCAGCATTTT. This translates into CASSPWGYGGDSNQPQHF.

The rearrangement uses TRBV6-6 and TRBJ1-1; D gene unclear. Between the trimmed V and J ends, which lost 0 bases and 12 bases, there was a span of 11 bases. Germline V gene sequence: CDR1 MNHNY, CDR2 SVGAGI (reference sequence). The CDR3 length is 12 residues. CDR3 amino acids: CASSYSSTSSFF. The CDR3 region has the DNA TGTGCCAGCAGTTACTCGAGCACCTCTTCTTTCTTT.

The chain has TRBV11-3 and TRBJ2-3; 8 bases map to TRBD1. V lost 5 bases to trimming and J lost 4 bases; unmatched junction nucleotides: 23. The V gene's germline CDR1 is SGHNT and CDR2 YENEEA. The CDR3 runs to 20 residues. The CDR3 DNA is TGTGCCAGCAGCATTCCCGGGACAGGTAACTCCTGGGGTTCTTCAGATACGCAGTATTTT. Protein product: CASSIPGTGNSWGSSDTQYF.

The chain has TRBV5-6 and TRBJ1-2; 8 bases align to TRBD1. This CDR3 is 16 amino acids long. Germline CDR1 is SGHDT and CDR2 is YYEEEE. Germline trimming cut 1 base from V and 5 bases from J; bases unmatched to any gene: 10. CDR3 DNA: TGTGCCAGCAGCTTGAGGTTGCGGGACAGGCTATATGGCTACACCTTC. Its translation: CASSLRLRDRLYGYTF.

The chain employs TRBV6-5 and TRBJ2-7, with D unclear. The CDR3 extends over 13 amino acids. The ends were cut back, 6 bases at V and 5 bases at J, with 14 bases in the middle. Looked up from germline, CDR1 is MNHEY and CDR2 is SVGAGI. The CDR3 loop reads CASSPSLSHEQYF. In DNA form, the CDR3 reads TGTGCCAGCAGCCCCTCATTGTCCCACGAGCAGTACTTC.

The rearrangement uses TRBV5-1 and TRBJ2-2; D might be TRBD1 or TRBD2, each matching 5 bases. Germline V gives CDR1 SGHRS, CDR2 YFSETQ. Trimming removed 3 bases at V and 2 bases at J, with 14 bases between. This CDR3 region has 16 residues. CDR3 sequence (DNA): TGCGCCAGCAGCTGGGGGTCCGGGCCCAACACCGGGGAGCTGTTTTTT. It is translated as CASSWGSGPNTGELFF.